This T cell receptor beta chain came from a study of regulatory T cells in long-lasting Graves disease. With V trimmed by 3 bases and J by 9 bases, 6 bases remained unmatched. Germline-derived CDR1 and CDR2 are DFQATT and SNEGSKA (reference sequence). The CDR3 loop spans 14 amino acids. This clonotype has just a few counts. Its antigen remains unidentified. Study outcomes and limitations: Graves' patients with persistent disease showed TCR diversity lower than patients newly diagnosed. Patients with persistent disease shared fewer than 3,500 public clonotypes, outpacing the roughly 870 shared by new patients. Exclusively peripheral blood, rather than thyroid tissue, was studied.

Time point in this sample: persistent/refractory GD, antithyroid drugs over 5 years with positive TRAb. Construction of the TCR library relied on RNA isolated from PBMCs. By American Thyroid Association guidelines, Graves' disease was diagnosed in the cohort. Building the TCR beta libraries relied on iRepertoire HTBI primers, and CDR3 regions underwent Arm-PCR. MiXCR, run by TCRdb on the multiplex PCR reads, gives a single entry per CDR3 protein. The sample lists some 330,000 distinct CDR3 sequences; around 23% were seen once. The receptor comes from a middle-aged woman with Graves disease. The specimen comprised peripheral blood mononuclear cells (PBMCs), sampled when the disease was refractory, from a patient treated with antithyroid drugs. This chain connects TRBV20-1 to TRBJ2-1; 12 nucleotides line up with TRBD2. The CDR3 DNA sequence: TGCAGTGCTAGTTCTAGCGGGAGGGCCGGTGAGCAGTTCTTC. As protein: CSASSSGRAGEQFF.